These T cell receptor beta chains were read from a single sample in a study of cytomegalovirus exposure and HLA in healthy donors. TCRdb keeps only in-frame clones here, not all; method: immunoSEQ multiplex PCR. This sample has 72,000 or so clones, with approximately 58% found just once. Sequenced: PBMCs. These receptors all stem from a woman between 50 and 59 years old in good health and CMV-seronegative. Both conserved end residues are part of each CDR3. The D gene is left open where the match is weak. Clone size is shown for a subset of rows, as once, few, many or a class of expanded clone.

v_gene,d_gene,j_gene,abundance,CDR3nt,CDR3aa
TRBV14,-,TRBJ1-2,-,TGTGCCAGCAGCCAAGGGTACGGGGGGCAAGGTGGCTACACCTTC,CASSQGYGGQGGYTF
TRBV28,TRBD2,TRBJ2-1,once,TGTGCCAGCAGTCCAAGACTAGCTCGGGAGCAGTTCTTC,CASSPRLAREQFF
TRBV5-4,-,TRBJ2-3,-,TGTGCCAGCAGCTTGGCGACAGAAGGCGCAGATACGCAGTATTTT,CASSLATEGADTQYF
TRBV4-3,TRBD2,TRBJ2-3,-,TGCGCCAGCAGCCAAGCCGGGACTAGCGCAGATACGCAGTATTTT,CASSQAGTSADTQYF
TRBV10-1,TRBD1,TRBJ1-2,few,TGCGCCAGCAGTGCTCACCGGGACAGGGGGCTTGGCTACACCTTC,CASSAHRDRGLGYTF
TRBV7-2,-,TRBJ2-2,few,TGTGCCAGCAGCTTAATATTTGCCGGGGAGCTGTTTTTT,CASSLIFAGELFF
TRBV6-5,TRBD2,TRBJ2-7,once,TGTGCCAGCAGCATTAGCGGGAGGTACTACTTC,CASSISGRYYF
TRBV27,TRBD2,TRBJ2-7,-,TGTGCCAGCAGTGAGCGGGACGGTACCTACGAGCAGTACTTC,CASSERDGTYEQYF
TRBV4-3,TRBD1,TRBJ1-2,many,TGCGCCAGCAGCCAAGAAACAGGGGACTATGGCTACACCTTC,CASSQETGDYGYTF
TRBV18,TRBD1,TRBJ2-1,-,TGTGCCAGCTCACCACCGGGGACAGGGAAAAATGAGCAGTTCTTC,CASSPPGTGKNEQFF
TRBV7-9,TRBD2,TRBJ2-3,-,TGTGCCAGCACCGCGACGGGCGGGAGGGCCATAAGCACAGATACGCAGTATTTT,CASTATGGRAISTDTQYF
TRBV4-1,-,TRBJ2-5,-,TGCGCCAGCAGCCAAGGATCCCTTAGGCGGGGAGAGACCCAGTACTTC,CASSQGSLRRGETQYF
TRBV7-9,-,TRBJ2-7,-,TGTGCCAGCAGCGAGGACACGGGCCCCTACGAGCAGTACTTC,CASSEDTGPYEQYF
TRBV7-2,TRBD2,TRBJ2-5,-,TGTGCCAGCAGCCCCCAGCGGGGGGGTGGGGAGACCCAGTACTTC,CASSPQRGGGETQYF
TRBV28,-,TRBJ2-4,-,TGTGCCAGCAGCCCGACAGGTACTGTAGCCAAAAACATTCAGTACTTC,CASSPTGTVAKNIQYF
TRBV7-2,TRBD2,TRBJ2-1,few,TGTGCCAGCAGCCCGGGACTAGCGGGATACACTGAGCAGTTCTTC,CASSPGLAGYTEQFF
TRBV27,TRBD1,TRBJ1-2,-,TGTGCCAGCAGTTCGCTCGAGGGGGACAGGGCCTATGGCTACACCTTC,CASSSLEGDRAYGYTF
TRBV5-1,-,TRBJ2-5,-,TGCGCCAGCAGCTTGGTTAGAGGAGAGACCCAGTACTTC,CASSLVRGETQYF
TRBV5-6,TRBD1,TRBJ2-4,few,TGTGCCAGCAGCACCGGGACAGGGGGCGGTGAGTACTTC,CASSTGTGGGEYF
TRBV7-2,-,TRBJ1-1,-,TGTGCCAGCAGCGCTAGGCGGAACACTGAAGCTTTCTTT,CASSARRNTEAFF
TRBV7-3,TRBD2,TRBJ2-1,-,TGTGCCAGCAGCCTCGGGCTAGCGGCCTACAATGAGCAGTTCTTC,CASSLGLAAYNEQFF
TRBV27,-,TRBJ1-1,few,TGTGCCAGCAGTTTATCGAGCTGGGACACTCGGAACACTGAAGCTTTCTTT,CASSLSSWDTRNTEAFF
TRBV6-1,-,TRBJ2-7,-,TGTGCCAGCAGTGAAGTCCTTCTCTCCTACGAGCAGTACTTC,CASSEVLLSYEQYF
TRBV14,TRBD1,TRBJ1-2,-,TGTGCCAGCAGCTCCTGGGACAGCTATGGCTACACCTTC,CASSSWDSYGYTF
TRBV28,-,TRBJ1-3,few,TGTGCCAGCAGGAGGGATAGTATCAGGACTGGAAACACCATATATTTT,CASRRDSIRTGNTIYF
TRBV27,-,TRBJ2-5,once,TGTGCCAGCAGGGTGGACGGTAGCGGCCACGTGGGGACCCAGTACTTC,CASRVDGSGHVGTQYF
TRBV4-2,-,TRBJ1-5,few,TGTGCCAGCAGCCAAGACAGGGATCAGCCCCAGCATTTT,CASSQDRDQPQHF
TRBV5-1,-,TRBJ2-7,-,TGCGCCAGCAGCTTGGGGAGGCCTCCCTACGAGCAGTACTTC,CASSLGRPPYEQYF
TRBV4-3,TRBD2,TRBJ2-7,few,TGCGCCAGCAGCCAAGTACTAGCGGGGGACTCCTACGAGCAGTACTTC,CASSQVLAGDSYEQYF
TRBV7-8,-,TRBJ2-1,-,TGTGCCAGCAGCCTTCGATCGGCGAGGGAAGATGAGCAGTTCTTC,CASSLRSAREDEQFF
TRBV18,TRBD1,TRBJ1-1,-,TGTGCCAGCTCATCGAAGGACAGGGGTACTGAAGCTTTCTTT,CASSSKDRGTEAFF
TRBV6-5,-,TRBJ1-2,once,TGTGCCAGCAGTTACGACAGCTCTAACTATGGCTACACCTTC,CASSYDSSNYGYTF
TRBV28,-,TRBJ1-1,few,TGTGCCAGCACAAGGTCAGACAACTCGAACACTGAAGCTTTCTTT,CASTRSDNSNTEAFF
TRBV7-8,-,TRBJ1-5,-,TGTGCCAGCTCCTCAGCGGGGTATCAGCCCCAGCATTTT,CASSSAGYQPQHF
TRBV7-3,TRBD2,TRBJ2-1,-,TGTGCCAGCAGCCCGCCGGGACTAGCGGGAGACGAGCAGTTCTTC,CASSPPGLAGDEQFF
TRBV9,-,TRBJ1-2,-,TGTGCCAGCAGCGTAGGGGGAGAGGGCTACACCTTC,CASSVGGEGYTF
TRBV25-1,-,TRBJ2-7,-,TGTGCCAGCAGTGAACTGGGGGCCGATAACTACGAGCAGTACTTC,CASSELGADNYEQYF